The entry below describes one TCR beta chain. The antigen it binds to is not known. No base qualities exist here, and no much larger clone lies one base off it. The data derive from a study of Graves' ophthalmopathy and Graves' hyperthyroidism (dated by TCRdb to 2016 to 2019). Study-wide context: Hyperthyroidism was considered stable if no progression to ophthalmopathy occurred within 18 months of follow-up. In total, approximately 140 blood samples were TCR-sequenced: 43 ophthalmopathy, around 75 hyperthyroidism and around 17 hyperthyroidism-to-ophthalmopathy patients. TCR beta repertoire signatures were used to distinguish Graves' ophthalmopathy from Graves' hyperthyroidism and to predict progression to ophthalmopathy. Once sampling was done, hyperthyroidism patients were given methimazole at a starting dose of 30 mg daily, while ophthalmopathy patients were given high-dose intravenous methylprednisolone. T-cell repertoires of thyroid tissue and blood were compared in over five hyperthyroidism patients. A discovery set of about a hundred patients (about 45 ophthalmopathy, 55 to 65 stable hyperthyroidism) was enrolled to explore V-J signatures distinguishing ophthalmopathy from hyperthyroidism. For independent validation, a separate cohort was made up of around 19 hyperthyroidism patients plus 17 patients who later progressed from hyperthyroidism to ophthalmopathy. General findings and caveats noted by the study authors: Sample size was not statistically predetermined, and group allocation was not concealed from the investigators. In cross-validation, the 13-signature model distinguished ophthalmopathy from stable hyperthyroidism with nearly 90% sensitivity and about 81% specificity, while in the test set the corresponding values were approximately 79% and 70%. In validation, the model predicted ophthalmopathy progression with more than 55% sensitivity and approximately 78% specificity; some 13 predicted patients were CT-confirmed with GO in a median of 6.5 months. Most expanded thyroid clonotypes with a frequency above 0.001 also appeared in blood, which suggests that blood repertoires may reflect the immune response in the thyroid.

The V and J ends are trimmed by 1 base and 5 bases, leaving 11 bases between them. CDR1 is given as SGHTA and CDR2 as FQGNSA, both from the germline V gene. From the cysteine through the phenylalanine, the CDR3 covers 14 amino acids. Just CDR3 DNA is preserved here, 42 bases in frame from base 1. Hyperthyroidism patients were newly diagnosed, were aged 18 to 65 years, and had a disease duration under 2 months. Patients were excluded if they had other autoimmune diseases, uncontrolled infections, pregnancy or lactation. Diagnosis was based on clinical symptoms, serum thyroxine, TRAb, thyroid ultrasound and orbital computed tomography. Total RNA was extracted using Trizol reagent, and RNA quality was checked on an Agilent 2100 Bioanalyzer. For repertoire sequencing, TCR beta CDR3 regions were amplified from RNA transcripts. A first-round RT-PCR used HTBI primers with the Qiagen OneStep RT-PCR kit, followed by a second-round multiplex PCR, size selection and purification. Sequencing of the libraries was carried out on an Illumina HiSeq2000 in paired-end mode with 100 bp reads. The original methods were these. Reads were processed with SOAPnuke, discarding reads with adapters, uncalled bases, mean Phred below 15, or no exact constant-primer or identifier match. COPE v1.2.5 was used to merge the high-quality paired reads. Each unique nucleotide sequence was treated as a clonotype, and MiTCR v1.1 was used to align the clonotypes to the IMGT TRB V, D and J references. Analysis was restricted to V-J combinations with a frequency above 0.0001, which covered 98% to 99.2% of repertoires. For each V-J combination, a TCR clonal expansion and chaos score was defined as the ratio of F50 clonal expansion to chaos observed in the TCRdist matrix. Welch's t-statistics and random forest were used to narrow the features down to more than 10 V-J combinations, which were then fed into a naive Bayes classifier. The Morisita-Horn index was used to measure how similar the thyroid and blood repertoires were. TCRdb reanalyzed the raw reads on its own, using fastp at Q25 for trimming and MiXCR for clone calling, and kept in-frame beta chains. Rows with one shared CDR3 protein collapse into an entry with the most common genes and DNA. The V and J calls were determined by TCRdb, not by the authors. The sample contains around 1.1 million distinct CDR3 sequences, about 40% of them found a single time. The biggest ten clones account for approximately 10% of the sample.

Sequenced: peripheral blood or thyroid tissue (not recorded which). The V and J segments used are TRBV7-2 and TRBJ2-5, with no reliable assignment of the D segment. The sequence was obtained from an adult man with Graves' hyperthyroidism. The encoded CDR3 is CASSLVAYGETQYF. The DNA sequence is TGTGCCAGCAGCTTAGTAGCTTATGGGGAGACCCAGTACTTC.